One TCR beta chain is described in this entry. The antigen remains undetermined. Amplification used 60 Vbeta primers and 13 Jbeta primers. Profiled with immunoSEQ multiplex PCR; TCRdb holds only in-frame clones, not every one. Counted here are approximately 210,000 clones, over 75% occurring once; the ten biggest clones make up about 1.7%. This specimen comes from a study of cytomegalovirus exposure and HLA in healthy donors. General study results and limits: Some segments of the V type, notably TRBV6-2 and TRBV6-3, were excluded as indistinguishable. Accurate prediction of most subjects' HLA-A and HLA-B alleles from TCR beta sequences was reported. The authors later found most CMV-associated TCR beta chains appeared HLA-restricted.

There are 13 residues in the CDR3. The J segment lost 1 base and the V segment lost 7 bases, leaving 2 bases of the junction unmatched. Germline V gene lookup returns CDR1 SQVTM and CDR2 ANQGSEA. Input material: PBMCs. This chain uses TRBV29-1 with TRBJ2-2; TRBD1 aligns across 8 bases. The sequence came from a male donor in good health and CMV-seronegative. CDR3 sequence (DNA): TGCAGCGCCAGGGGGCGGAACACCGGGGAGCTGTTTTTT. Translating gives CSARGRNTGELFF.